This TCR beta chain was sequenced for a study of blood T cells in healthy people across ages. Germline V CDR1 and CDR2: LGHDT, YNNKEL (reference sequence). This CDR3 contains 13 residues. V was shortened by 4 bases and J by 3 bases, with 6 bases between the two germline ends. RNA extraction gave at least 5.5 micrograms of total RNA per sample. It was with a sample-barcoded 5' primer and a J-beta primer mix that a second PCR of about 6 to 12 cycles was run. Via MiXCR, TCRdb re-called the 5' RACE reads, giving one row per CDR3 protein. The sample lists over a million distinct CDR3 sequences; approximately 39% were seen once.

The chain uses TRBV3-1 and TRBJ2-2; D call uncertain. This clonotype was sampled from a woman aged 18-29 years in good health. Specimen: blood. Written as DNA, the CDR3 is TGTGCCAGCAGCCGCGTAGACACCGGGGAGCTGTTTTTT. Amino acids: CASSRVDTGELFF.